This T cell receptor (beta chain) is drawn from a study of blood T cell repertoires in COVID-19. The V end was cut by 2 bases, the J end by 6 bases, with 16 bases between. This CDR3 region has 15 residues. Germline CDR1 and CDR2: MNHNS and SASEGT. Sequenced by immunoSEQ multiplex PCR; TCRdb stores in-frame clones only, minus some. The sample contains fewer than 250,000 clones, approximately 86% of which appear only once. The receptor was derived from an older woman with active or convalescent COVID-19. The sequenced sample consisted of peripheral blood. This chain joins TRBV6-1 and TRBJ1-1, with D possibly TRBD1 on 6 matching bases. The CDR3 nucleotides are TGTGCCAGCAGTGAACGTCAGGGGCTTGGCCCTGAAGCTTTCTTT. Its translation is CASSERQGLGPEAFF.